This T cell receptor beta chain was observed in a study of T-cell memory formation after mild COVID-19. After 5'RACE with constant-segment primers, TCR alpha and TCR beta cDNA libraries carrying sample barcodes and UMIs were obtained. TCRdb reprocessed the 5' RACE reads with MiXCR, giving one entry per CDR3 protein. The top ten hold more than 10% of the sample, which has 500,000 to 600,000 distinct CDR3 sequences, 18% seen once. V lost 7 bases, J lost 5 bases, and 11 bases lay in between. Germline V gene sequence: CDR1 MNHEY, CDR2 SVGEGT. There are 12 residues in the CDR3. The sample holds a few counts of this clonotype. Its specificity is not known. Points from the study as a whole: Shrinking CD4+ clones were chiefly CM and EM; CD8+ ones were chiefly EMRA. In pre-infection memory, a portion of responding clones appeared, which suggested that cross-reactive memory joined.

The origin of this receptor is an adult woman who had mild COVID-19 (a few samples of this study predate the infection). Cell type and time point are not known. Sequencing input: PBMCs or a T cell subset sorted from them (not recorded which). This rearrangement joins TRBV6-2 or TRBV6-3 to TRBJ1-2; D unclear. CDR3 protein: CASKHLRYGYTF. DNA for the CDR3: TGTGCCAGCAAACACCTCCGATATGGCTACACCTTC.